Below, 25 T cell receptor beta chains from the same sample are listed, as sequenced in a study of cytomegalovirus exposure and HLA in healthy donors. Assay used: immunoSEQ multiplex PCR; TCRdb lists only in-frame clones, some missing. Seen here are 120,000 to 150,000 clones, around 90% observed once, and the top ten hold approximately 3.2%. The sequenced sample consisted of PBMCs. These receptors were collected from a woman in her late teens or twenties in good health and CMV-seropositive.

This chain joins TRBV28 and TRBJ2-7, with a tentative D call TRBD2 (5 bases). Trimming shortened V by 4 bases and J by 4 bases, and 11 bases separated the two germline ends. The CDR3 runs 13 residues. Germline V gene sequence: CDR1 MDHEN, CDR2 SYDVKM. In nucleotides, the CDR3 is TGTGCCAGCAGTTCGTCGACGGGGTACGAGCAGTACTTC. Amino acids: CASSSSTGYEQYF.

This clone was recorded only once. This chain connects TRBV14 to TRBJ2-7; TRBD2 matches 9 bases. CDR1 is SGHDN and CDR2 is FVKESK in the germline V gene. V lost 3 bases and J lost 6; bases outside the gene matches: 6. There are 14 residues in the CDR3. The CDR3 nucleotides are TGTGCCAGCAGCCAGTTAGCGGGAGTAGCCGAGCAGTACTTC. It translates to CASSQLAGVAEQYF.

The chain couples TRBV7-2 to TRBJ2-1; tentatively, D is TRBD1 (6 bases). The CDR3 contains 14 residues. V was cut by 5 bases and J by 2 bases, with 10 bases left in between. Per germline, CDR1 SGHTA and CDR2 FQGNSA. This chain's CDR3 is CASSRTVPYNEQFF. As DNA, the CDR3 is TGTGCCAGCAGCCGGACAGTACCCTACAATGAGCAGTTCTTC.

This chain uses TRBV7-2 with TRBJ2-7; 8 bases agree with TRBD2. In germline, CDR1 is SGHTA, CDR2 FQGNSA. The V and J ends lost 5 bases and 7 bases, in that order; junction bases with no gene match: 19. The CDR3 has 17 residues. CDR3: CASSLDYGAGVMQEQYF. CDR3 coding DNA: TGTGCCAGCAGCCTAGATTACGGAGCGGGAGTTATGCAGGAGCAGTACTTC.

The rearrangement joins TRBV2 to TRBJ1-5; D remains unclear. The CDR3 loop spans 14 amino acids. The germline gives CDR1 SNHLY, CDR2 FYNNEI. V was trimmed by 5 bases and J by 0 bases, leaving 8 bases between them. The CDR3 protein is CASSSRYSNQPQHF. The CDR3 bases are TGTGCCAGCAGTAGCCGGTATAGCAATCAGCCCCAGCATTTT. The full variable domain, its missing parts supplied by reference TRBV2 and TRBJ1-5, is EPEVTQTPSHQVTQMGQEVILRCVPISNHLYFYWYRQILGQKVEFLVSFYNNEISEKSEIFDDQFSVERPDGSNFTLKIRSTKLEDSAMYFCASSSRYSNQPQHFGDGTRLSIL.

This chain connects TRBV7-2 to TRBJ1-1; 8 bases are shared with TRBD1. The CDR3 contains 16 residues. The germline V gene has CDR1 SGHTA and CDR2 FQGNSA. V dropped 4 bases and J dropped 2; count of bases not matched to a gene: 9. The CDR3 here is CASSYPQGASNTEAFF. The CDR3 DNA follows: TGTGCCAGCAGCTATCCCCAGGGGGCGTCCAACACTGAAGCTTTCTTT.

The chain is built from TRBV6-1 and TRBJ1-1; TRBD1 matches 7 bases. The CDR3 loop spans 14 amino acids. Germline lookup yields CDR1 MNHNS and CDR2 SASEGT. Trimming took 6 bases from V and 1 from J; bases not matched to a gene: 5. The CDR3 here is CASRKPGGNTEAFF. The CDR3 DNA sequence: TGTGCCAGCAGGAAGCCAGGGGGGAACACTGAAGCTTTCTTT.

This chain uses TRBV5-1 with TRBJ2-3, with TRBD2 identical over 8 bases. Germline V gene sequence: CDR1 SGHRS, CDR2 YFSETQ. The CDR3 has 15 residues. The J segment lost 7 bases and the V segment lost 5 bases, leaving 12 bases of the junction unmatched. CDR3 loop: CASRITGLGDHTQYF. DNA for the CDR3: TGCGCCAGCAGAATCACGGGACTAGGGGACCATACGCAGTATTTT.

This chain uses TRBV2 with TRBJ2-2; 7 bases align to TRBD1. The V segment lost 6 bases and the J segment 7 bases; nucleotides outside the gene matches: 11. The germline CDR1 and CDR2 sequences are SNHLY and FYNNEI. CDR3 size: 15 residues. CDR3 in amino acids: CASRATGDRGGELFF. The CDR3 nucleotides read TGTGCCAGCAGGGCAACAGGGGACCGTGGCGGGGAGCTGTTTTTT.

This chain uses TRBV27 with TRBJ2-1; D ambiguous. This CDR3 has 17 residues. V gave up 5 bases and J gave up 5 bases, with 22 bases separating them. Per germline, CDR1 MNHEY and CDR2 SMNVEV (reference sequence). CDR3 nucleotides: TGTGCCAGCAGTAACCCCTTCCGGGTGGGTAGAGACAATGAGCAGTTCTTC. Amino acids: CASSNPFRVGRDNEQFF.

The rearrangement uses TRBV7-9 and TRBJ2-3, with 10 bases lining up with TRBD2. The CDR3 runs to 16 residues. Germline-derived CDR1 and CDR2 are SEHNR and FQNEAQ (reference sequence). The V segment lost 5 bases and the J segment 0 bases; nucleotides outside the gene matches: 5. The CDR3 here is CASSPLAGVSTDTQYF. CDR3 DNA sequence: TGTGCCAGCAGCCCTCTAGCGGGAGTTAGCACAGATACGCAGTATTTT.

A note on this clone: The junction does not match germline at one end; this may be a read error. The chain joins TRBV6-1 to TRBJ2-3, with D hard to call. Germline V gene lookup returns CDR1 MNHNS and CDR2 SASEGT. This CDR3 has 14 amino acids. This chain's CDR3 is CASSVQASTDTQYF. The CDR3 DNA reads as TGTGCTAGCAGTGTCCAAGCTAGCACAGATACGCAGTATTTT.

This rearrangement joins TRBV11-3 to TRBJ1-3, with D hard to call. Trimming shortened V by 5 bases and J by 4 bases, and 9 bases separated the two germline ends. The CDR3 loop spans 13 amino acids. The germline V gene encodes CDR1 SGHNT and CDR2 YENEEA. The DNA of the CDR3 is TGTGCCAGCAGCCCCAGCGCGGGAAACACCATATATTTT. Translation gives CASSPSAGNTIYF.

The chain has TRBV7-6 and TRBJ2-6, with 7 bases lining up with TRBD1. Unmatched junction bases numbered 7, after V lost 4 bases and J lost 4 bases. The CDR3 is 16 residues long. Looked up from germline, CDR1 is SGHVS and CDR2 is FNYEAQ. The CDR3: CASSSLTGVGANVLTF. In nucleotides, the CDR3 is TGTGCCAGCAGCTCCCTAACAGGGGTAGGGGCCAACGTCCTGACTTTC.

On this clone itself: Other DNA sequences in this specimen translate into the identical CDR3. This rearrangement joins TRBV19 to TRBJ2-7, with 11 bases matching TRBD2. The V gene end was trimmed by 3 bases and the J gene end by 2 bases; junction bases not matched to a gene: 3. Germline V gene lookup returns CDR1 LNHDA and CDR2 SQIVND (reference sequence). The CDR3 consists of 15 residues. The CDR3 region is CASSIGLAGPYEQYF. CDR3 nucleotides: TGTGCCAGTAGTATCGGACTAGCGGGTCCCTACGAGCAGTACTTC.

CDR3 DNA sequence: TGTGCCAGCACCGGACTAGCGGGAGCGTCCGGGGAGCTGTTTTTT. Its protein product is CASTGLAGASGELFF. This chain connects TRBV7-8 to TRBJ2-2; 13 nucleotides align to TRBD2. The CDR3 spans 15 residues. Germline V lookup: CDR1 SGHVS, CDR2 FQNEAQ. J lost 6 bases, V lost 7 bases, and 5 bases had no gene match.

The chain uses TRBV6-1 and TRBJ2-1; 14 bases fit TRBD2. The V gene end was trimmed by 0 bases and the J gene end by 2 bases; junction bases not matched to a gene: 9. The CDR3 extends over 20 amino acids. The germline V gene encodes CDR1 MNHNS and CDR2 SASEGT. The CDR3 region is CASSEARGTSGSGAYNEQFF. CDR3 nucleotide sequence: TGTGCCAGCAGTGAAGCGCGGGGGACTAGCGGGAGTGGGGCCTACAATGAGCAGTTCTTC.

The rearrangement uses TRBV28 and TRBJ2-7; TRBD1 matches at 8 bases. The ends lost 2 bases at V and 2 bases at J; junction bases unmatched: 2. Germline values: CDR1 MDHEN, CDR2 SYDVKM. The CDR3 has 14 amino acids. This CDR3 reads CASSLGQGPYEQYF. The CDR3 DNA reads TGTGCCAGCAGTTTAGGACAGGGTCCCTACGAGCAGTACTTC. Full variable domain (rest looked up from reference TRBV28 and TRBJ2-7): DVKVTQSSRYLVKRTGEKVFLECVQDMDHENMFWYRQDPGLGLRLIYFSYDVKMKEKGDIPEGYSVSREKKERFSLILESASTNQTSMYLCASSLGQGPYEQYFGPGTRLTVT.

This clone was observed a single time. This chain links TRBV19 with TRBJ1-4; D gene unclear. V gave up 6 bases and J gave up 0 bases, with 11 bases separating them. CDR3 length: 15 amino acids. Germline CDR1 is LNHDA and CDR2 is SQIVND (reference sequence). DNA for the CDR3: TGTGCCAGTAGCGGGGAAATCACAACTAATGAAAAACTGTTTTTT. Its protein product is CASSGEITTNEKLFF.

The chain links TRBV7-9 to TRBJ1-1; D unclear. Trimming stripped 5 bases from V and 6 bases from J, with 10 bases between. The germline gives CDR1 SEHNR, CDR2 FQNEAQ (reference sequence). CDR3 length: 12 residues. CDR3 protein: CASSPQLAEAFF. CDR3 nucleotide sequence: TGTGCCAGCAGCCCACAGCTGGCTGAAGCTTTCTTT.

The chain carries TRBV25-1 and TRBJ2-2, with D perhaps matching TRBD2 (6 bases). The CDR3 has 16 amino acids. Germline CDR1 MGHDK, CDR2 SYGVNS. Trimming stripped 3 bases from V and 5 bases from J, with 16 bases between. CDR3 region: CASSDPLPEGTGELFF. In DNA form, the CDR3 reads TGTGCCAGCAGTGATCCTCTACCGGAGGGGACCGGGGAGCTGTTTTTT.

The chain combines TRBV5-4 with TRBJ2-6, with a tentative D call TRBD2 (7 bases). The germline V gene encodes CDR1 SGHNT and CDR2 YYREEE (reference sequence). Trimming left V 7 bases short and J 2 bases short, with 19 bases between. The CDR3 covers 17 residues. DNA for the CDR3: TGTGCCAGCCTAAAATGGGGGGGGCTGGCTGGGGCCAACGTCCTGACTTTC. This translates into CASLKWGGLAGANVLTF.

The CDR3 coding sequence is TGTGCCAGCAGCTTAACCGGACAGGGGCCCTACAATGAGCAGTTCTTC. It translates to CASSLTGQGPYNEQFF. The chain employs TRBV11-3 and TRBJ2-1; 9 nucleotides line up with TRBD1. J gave up 2 bases and V 2 bases, and 4 bases lay outside the gene matches. Germline assignment: CDR1 SGHNT and CDR2 YENEEA. The CDR3 totals 16 residues.

The chain has TRBV6-5 and TRBJ2-7, with 9 bases aligning to TRBD1. V lost 5 bases and J lost 6; bases outside the gene matches: 11. The CDR3 has 15 residues. Germline V gene lookup returns CDR1 MNHEY and CDR2 SVGAGI. The CDR3 DNA is TGTGCCAGCAGTCTTGGACAGGGGTTTATATCCGAGCAGTACTTC. Its protein product is CASSLGQGFISEQYF.

V is TRBV18 and J is TRBJ1-1; 7 bases agree with TRBD1. Germline loops: CDR1 KGHSH, CDR2 LQKENI. V shed 3 bases and J 3 bases; nucleotides not matched to a gene: 7. The CDR3 totals 15 residues. CDR3 sequence (DNA): TGTGCCAGCTCACCCCCGACAGGGTTGTACACTGAAGCTTTCTTT. Translating it yields CASSPPTGLYTEAFF.